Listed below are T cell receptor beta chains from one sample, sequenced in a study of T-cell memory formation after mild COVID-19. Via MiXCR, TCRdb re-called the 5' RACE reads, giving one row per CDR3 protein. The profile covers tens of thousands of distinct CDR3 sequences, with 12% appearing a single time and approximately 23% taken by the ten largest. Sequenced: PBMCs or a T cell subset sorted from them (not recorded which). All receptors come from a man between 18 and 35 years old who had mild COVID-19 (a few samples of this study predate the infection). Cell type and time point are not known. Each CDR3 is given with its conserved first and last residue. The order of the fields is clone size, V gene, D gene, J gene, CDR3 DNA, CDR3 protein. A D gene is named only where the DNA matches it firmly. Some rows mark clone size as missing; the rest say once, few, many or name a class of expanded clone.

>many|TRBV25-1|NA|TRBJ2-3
TGTGCCAGCAGTGACGGGGGGCAGGTCACAGATACGCAGTATTTT
CASSDGGQVTDTQYF
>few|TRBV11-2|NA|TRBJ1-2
TGTGCCAGCAGTCCATCCGGGACACTGTATGGCTACACCTTC
CASSPSGTLYGYTF
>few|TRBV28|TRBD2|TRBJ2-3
TGTGCCAGCAGTTGGGGACTAGCGGGGGGGCCCACAGATACGCAGTATTTT
CASSWGLAGGPTDTQYF
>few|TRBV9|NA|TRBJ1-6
TGTGCCAGCAGCGCTTGGGGGCTCTCGGATTCACCCCTCCACTTT
CASSAWGLSDSPLHF
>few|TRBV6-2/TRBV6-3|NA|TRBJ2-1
TGTGCCAGCAGTTACGAGAATTACAATGAGCAGTTCTTC
CASSYENYNEQFF
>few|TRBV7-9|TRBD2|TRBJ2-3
TGTGCCAGCAGCCGCTCCGGGACTAGCGGGGGGACAGATACGCAGTATTTT
CASSRSGTSGGTDTQYF
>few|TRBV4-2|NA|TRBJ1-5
TGTGCCAGCAGCCAAGTAGGGAAGGGTCAGCCCCAGCATTTT
CASSQVGKGQPQHF
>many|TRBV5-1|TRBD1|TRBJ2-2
TGCGCCAGCAGCTCAGGGACAGCTTTCACCGGGGAGCTGTTTTTT
CASSSGTAFTGELFF
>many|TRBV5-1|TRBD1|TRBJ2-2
TGCGCCAGCAGCTTCCGGACAGGGGCGACTGGGGAGCTGTTTTTT
CASSFRTGATGELFF
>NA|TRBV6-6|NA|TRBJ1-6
TGTGCCAGCAGTTCGAGTTCACCCCTCCACTTT
CASSSSSPLHF
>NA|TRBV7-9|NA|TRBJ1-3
TGTGCCAGCAGCCCCGGGGGCGGTGGAAACACCATATATTTT
CASSPGGGGNTIYF
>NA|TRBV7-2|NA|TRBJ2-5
TGTGCCAGCCGGATAGCGAGCCAAGAGACCCAGTACTTC
CASRIASQETQYF
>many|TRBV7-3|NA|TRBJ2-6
TGTGCCAGCAGCTCGGGTCTCTCTGGGGCCAACGTCCTGACTTTC
CASSSGLSGANVLTF
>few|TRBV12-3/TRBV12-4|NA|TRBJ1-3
TGTGCCAGCAGTAAGGGGGACGGAAACACCATATATTTT
CASSKGDGNTIYF
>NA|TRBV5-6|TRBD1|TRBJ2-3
TGTGCCAGCAGCTTGACAGGGGACGATACGCAGTATTTT
CASSLTGDDTQYF
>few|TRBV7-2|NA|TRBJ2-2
TGTGCCAGCAGCTTAGTGGCGCTCTCGGGCACCGGGGAGCTGTTTTTT
CASSLVALSGTGELFF